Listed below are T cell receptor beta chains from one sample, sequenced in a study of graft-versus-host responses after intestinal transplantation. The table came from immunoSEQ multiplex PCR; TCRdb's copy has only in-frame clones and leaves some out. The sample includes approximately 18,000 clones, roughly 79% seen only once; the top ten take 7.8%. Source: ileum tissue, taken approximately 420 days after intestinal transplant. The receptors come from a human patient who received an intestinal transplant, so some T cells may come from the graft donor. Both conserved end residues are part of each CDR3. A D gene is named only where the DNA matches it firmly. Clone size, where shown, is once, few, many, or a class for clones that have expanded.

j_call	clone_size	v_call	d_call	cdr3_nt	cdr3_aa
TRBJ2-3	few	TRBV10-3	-	TGTGCCATCAGTGAGAGGGATACGCAGTATTTT	CAISERDTQYF
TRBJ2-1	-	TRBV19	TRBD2	TGTGCCAGTAGTTCAAGGCTAGCGGGGGGCACCTACAATGAGCAGTTCTTC	CASSSRLAGGTYNEQFF
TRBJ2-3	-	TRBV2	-	TGTGCCAGCAGGGTGGTGCAAGATACGCAGTATTTT	CASRVVQDTQYF
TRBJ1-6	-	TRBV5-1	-	TGCGCCAGCAGCTTCGGGAAATTTAATTCACCCCTCCACTTT	CASSFGKFNSPLHF
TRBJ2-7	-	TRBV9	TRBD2	TGTGCCAGCAGCGCGGGGACTAGCGCCTACGAGCAGTACTTC	CASSAGTSAYEQYF
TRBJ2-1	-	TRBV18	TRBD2	TGTGCCAGCTCGCCGCTAGCGGGGGACGACAATGAGCAGTTCTTC	CASSPLAGDDNEQFF
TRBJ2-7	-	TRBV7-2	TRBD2	TGTGCCAGCAGCTCGCAAATTAGCGGGGGGGCCTACGAGCAGTACTTC	CASSSQISGGAYEQYF
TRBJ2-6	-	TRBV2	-	TGTGCCAGTGACCCCATGGGAGGGGCCAACGTCCTGACTTTC	CASDPMGGANVLTF
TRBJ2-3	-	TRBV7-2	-	TGTGCCAGCAGCCCTCGTAGCGCCCCAAGCACAGATACGCAGTATTTT	CASSPRSAPSTDTQYF
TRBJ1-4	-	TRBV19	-	TGTGCCAGTAGTATGGAGACAGGAACAAGCGAAAAACTGTTTTTT	CASSMETGTSEKLFF
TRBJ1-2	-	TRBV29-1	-	TGCAGCGTTGTAGAGGGACACTATGGCTACACCTTC	CSVVEGHYGYTF
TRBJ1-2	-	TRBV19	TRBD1	TGTGCCAGTAAAATAAGACCGGGACAGGGCAACTATGGCTACACCTTC	CASKIRPGQGNYGYTF
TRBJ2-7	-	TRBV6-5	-	TGTGCCAGCAGTCAAAACCTTGCCCCCTACGAGCAGTACTTC	CASSQNLAPYEQYF
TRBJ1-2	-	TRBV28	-	TGTGCCAGCAGTCCGTCCGCATATGGCTACACCTTC	CASSPSAYGYTF
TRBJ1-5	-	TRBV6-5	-	TGTGCCAGCAGTTACTCCGGGGGGGGCAATCAGCCCCAGCATTTT	CASSYSGGGNQPQHF
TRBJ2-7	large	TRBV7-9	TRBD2	TGTGCCAGCAGCTCGCAAATTAGCGGGGGGGCCTACGAGCAGTACTTC	CASSSQISGGAYEQYF
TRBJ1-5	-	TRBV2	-	TGTGCCAGCAGTGAAGAATGGAATCAGCCCCAGCATTTT	CASSEEWNQPQHF
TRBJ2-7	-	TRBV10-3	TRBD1	TGTGCCATCAGTGAAGGCAGGGGGTACGAGCAGTACTTC	CAISEGRGYEQYF